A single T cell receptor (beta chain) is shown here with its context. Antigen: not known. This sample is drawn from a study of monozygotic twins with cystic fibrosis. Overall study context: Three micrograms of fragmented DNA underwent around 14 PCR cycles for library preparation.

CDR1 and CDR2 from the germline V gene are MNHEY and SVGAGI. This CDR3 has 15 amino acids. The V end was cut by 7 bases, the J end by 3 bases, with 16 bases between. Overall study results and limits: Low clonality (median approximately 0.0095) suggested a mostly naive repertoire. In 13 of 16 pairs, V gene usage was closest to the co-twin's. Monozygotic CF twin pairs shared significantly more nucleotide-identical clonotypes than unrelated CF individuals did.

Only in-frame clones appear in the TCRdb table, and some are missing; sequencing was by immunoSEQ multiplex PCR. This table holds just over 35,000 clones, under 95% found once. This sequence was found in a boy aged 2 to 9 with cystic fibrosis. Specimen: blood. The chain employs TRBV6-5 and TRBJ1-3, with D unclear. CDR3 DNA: TGTGCCAGCACCCCGAGTGGGCTAGGTGGAAACACCATATATTTT. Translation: CASTPSGLGGNTIYF.